Presented here are 25 T cell receptor beta chains from one specimen sequenced in a study of blood T cells in healthy people across ages. For the second PCR, which ran for about 7 to 11 cycles, a sample-barcoded 5' primer and a J-beta primer mix were used. TCRdb passed the 5' RACE reads through MiXCR, listing each CDR3 protein once. In the table there are around 800,000 distinct CDR3 sequences, about a quarter of which are singletons. The sample also formed part of further work on T cells of mothers and their children.

Sequenced: blood. The receptors stem from a boy between 5 and 17 years old in good health.

The chain carries TRBV4-1 and TRBJ1-2; TRBD1 matches at 12 bases. The V gene's germline CDR1 is MGHRA and CDR2 YSYEKL. The CDR3 runs 17 residues. The V gene end was trimmed by 0 bases and the J gene end by 4 bases; junction bases not matched to a gene: 6. CDR3 bases: TGCGCCAGCAGCCAAGACAGGGGACAGGGGGCGGTCTATGGCTACACCTTC. This gives the protein CASSQDRGQGAVYGYTF.

The sample holds a few counts of this clonotype. CDR3 DNA sequence: TGTGCCAGCAGCCCCCTTGGACTAGCGGGGTTGGATGAGCAGTTCTTC. This gives the protein CASSPLGLAGLDEQFF. The rearrangement links TRBV12-3 or TRBV12-4 to TRBJ2-5; 12 nucleotides line up with TRBD2. Near its end, the DNA agrees better with TRBJ2-1, so the J call may be wrong. The CDR3 length is 16 residues.

The chain employs TRBV28 and TRBJ1-1; TRBD1 is a possible D gene (6 bases). Trimming pared 4 bases from V and 4 bases from J, leaving 13 bases between. This CDR3 is 14 amino acids long. The germline CDR1 and CDR2 sequences are MDHEN and SYDVKM. The CDR3 sequence: CASSWVTGLTEAFF. In DNA form, the CDR3 reads TGTGCCAGCAGTTGGGTGACAGGCCTCACTGAAGCTTTCTTT.

This clonotype has a handful of counts. This chain joins TRBV6-1 and TRBJ1-1; no clear D gene. V lost 7 bases and J lost 3, with 12 bases in between. Germline V gene data show CDR1 as MNHNS and CDR2 as SASEGT. The CDR3 loop spans 13 amino acids. The CDR3, as DNA: TGTGCCAGCAATCGGAAGGCAGACACTGAAGCTTTCTTT. Translated: CASNRKADTEAFF.

CDR3 DNA sequence: TGTGCCAGCAGCCCCTCGAGGTCCGACGGCTACACCTTC. Amino acid sequence: CASSPSRSDGYTF. The chain links TRBV16 to TRBJ1-2; D not resolved. CDR1 is KGHSY and CDR2 is FQNENV in the germline V gene. V was trimmed by 4 bases and J by 8 bases, leaving 14 bases between them. This CDR3 spans 13 amino acids.

This clonotype was seen a single time. The chain uses TRBV11-2 and TRBJ2-6; TRBD1 agrees at 7 bases. This CDR3 comprises 17 residues. The V gene's germline CDR1 is SGHAT and CDR2 FQNNGV. V lost 6 bases, J lost 2 bases, and 10 bases stayed unmatched. The CDR3 nucleotides are TGTGCCAGCAGGGGGATACGAGGGGGCGCTGGGGCCAACGTCCTGACTTTC. As protein: CASRGIRGGAGANVLTF.

V gene TRBV18 combines with J gene TRBJ2-7; TRBD1 is a possible D gene (6 bases). Germline loops: CDR1 KGHSH, CDR2 LQKENI. V was trimmed by 8 bases and J by 0 bases, leaving 14 bases between them. The CDR3 extends over 14 amino acids. The CDR3 protein is CASLRGTSSYEQYF. In DNA form, the CDR3 reads TGTGCCAGCCTTAGGGGGACATCCTCCTACGAGCAGTACTTC.

This clonotype has a handful of counts. The chain couples TRBV28 to TRBJ2-3, with 11 bases matching TRBD2. The germline CDR1 and CDR2 sequences are MDHEN and SYDVKM. V dropped 3 bases and J dropped 4; count of bases not matched to a gene: 3. The CDR3 has 15 residues. Here the CDR3 reads CASSFTSGGSDTQYF. CDR3 nucleotide sequence: TGTGCCAGCAGTTTCACTAGCGGGGGATCAGATACGCAGTATTTT. Together with reference TRBV28 and TRBJ2-3, the CDR3 gives the full variable domain: DVKVTQSSRYLVKRTGEKVFLECVQDMDHENMFWYRQDPGLGLRLIYFSYDVKMKEKGDIPEGYSVSREKKERFSLILESASTNQTSMYLCASSFTSGGSDTQYFGPGTRLTVL.

The chain recombines TRBV21-1 with TRBJ2-4. TRBV21-1 has pseudogene status. This CDR3 has 14 residues. The CDR3 DNA reads as TGTGCCAGCAGCAAAGCGCTGCGTGGAAACATTCAGTACTTC. Its translation: CASSKALRGNIQYF.

This rearrangement joins TRBV5-6 to TRBJ2-5; 8 bases are a match to TRBD2. The CDR3 spans 16 residues. J lost 5 bases, V lost 1 base, and 10 bases had no gene match. CDR1 is SGHDT, CDR2 YYEEEE, per germline. The CDR3 coding sequence is TGTGCCAGCAGCTTGTCGGGTCGGGGGGGGCCCGAGACCCAGTACTTC. Its protein product is CASSLSGRGGPETQYF.

The chain couples TRBV12-3 or TRBV12-4 to TRBJ2-7; tentative D call: TRBD1 (5 bases). V gave up 6 bases and J gave up 1 base, with 10 bases separating them. The CDR3 is made up of 13 amino acids. The CDR3 DNA follows: TGTGCCAGCAGCAAGACAGAGTCCTACGAGCAGTACTTC. This encodes CASSKTESYEQYF.

The V gene is TRBV12-3 or TRBV12-4, the J gene TRBJ1-2; possible D gene TRBD1, 6 bases. There are 14 residues in the CDR3. Between the trimmed V and J ends, which lost 5 bases and 8 bases, there was a span of 18 bases. CDR3 nucleotide sequence: TGTGCCAGCAGTATCCGCGTACAGGGAAACGGCTACACCTTC. Protein sequence: CASSIRVQGNGYTF.

V usage is TRBV7-8 and J usage is TRBJ1-2; D perhaps matches TRBD1 (6 bases). This CDR3 region has 17 residues. CDR1 and CDR2 (germline): SGHVS, FQNEAQ. Trimming took 5 bases from V and 4 from J, leaving 23 bases between them. CDR3 protein: CASSPRSATGWVYGYTF. For the CDR3, the DNA is TGTGCCAGCAGCCCCCGCTCTGCTACAGGGTGGGTCTATGGCTACACCTTC.

As regards this clonotype: An end of the junction does not agree with germline; a read error may underlie this. The chain is built from TRBV7-8 and TRBJ2-1, with D possibly being TRBD2 (5 bases). Germline CDR1 is SGHVS and CDR2 is FQNEAQ. The CDR3 is made up of 14 amino acids. The CDR3 DNA is TGTGCCAGCAGCCCCGGACTTTACTACAATGAGCGGTTCTTC. This translates into CASSPGLYYNERFF.

This clonotype turned up a few times. The chain recombines TRBV9 with TRBJ2-7, with no clear D. Germline V gene sequence: CDR1 SGDLS, CDR2 YYNGEE. Trimming took off 4 bases at V and 6 bases at J, with 17 bases between the two ends. The CDR3 extends over 14 amino acids. CDR3 sequence: CASSLTDGLSEQYF. The CDR3 DNA follows: TGTGCCAGCAGCCTAACCGACGGATTATCCGAGCAGTACTTC.

The gene calls are TRBV4-2 and TRBJ2-3, with D unresolved. There are 13 residues in the CDR3. The germline V gene has CDR1 LGHNA and CDR2 YNFKEQ. V was pared by 2 bases and J by 5 bases, with 8 bases between. CDR3 nucleotide sequence: TGTGCCAGCAGCCAACCTTGGGGAGATACGCAGTATTTT. As protein: CASSQPWGDTQYF.

V and J are TRBV7-9 and TRBJ2-2; TRBD1 is a possible D gene (6 bases). Trimming stripped 6 bases from V and 4 bases from J, with 15 bases between. CDR1 and CDR2 from the germline V gene are SEHNR and FQNEAQ (reference sequence). CDR3 length: 15 residues. CDR3: CASRFRDTATGELFF. CDR3 coding DNA: TGTGCCAGCAGGTTCCGGGACACCGCCACCGGGGAGCTGTTTTTT.

A few counts support this clonotype. The rearrangement joins TRBV12-3 or TRBV12-4 to TRBJ2-5, with TRBD2 identical over 14 bases. This CDR3 has 16 residues. The V segment lost 6 bases and the J segment 2 bases; nucleotides outside the gene matches: 5. CDR3 protein: CASSHRTSGGQETQYF. The CDR3 DNA is TGTGCCAGCAGCCACCGGACTAGCGGGGGGCAAGAGACCCAGTACTTC.

The chain joins TRBV20-1 to TRBJ2-5; D could derive from TRBD1 or TRBD2 (7 bases each). This CDR3 region has 11 residues. Germline V gives CDR1 DFQATT, CDR2 SNEGSKA (reference sequence). Trimming cost V 6 bases and J 11 bases, with 16 bases left between them. This CDR3 is CSASGGREQYF. The DNA for the CDR3 is TGCAGTGCCTCAGGGGGGAGGGAGCAGTACTTC.

The chain uses TRBV20-1 and TRBJ2-1; TRBD2 is a possible D gene (7 bases). CDR3 length: 16 amino acids. The V and J ends lost 6 bases and 3 bases respectively, with 21 bases between them. Germline V CDR1 and CDR2: DFQATT, SNEGSKA (reference sequence). CDR3 coding DNA: TGCAGTGCAGAGGGGGGGAGGGCTAGCGGCTACAATGAGCAGTTCTTC. Encoded protein: CSAEGGRASGYNEQFF.

The gene calls are TRBV12-3 or TRBV12-4 and TRBJ1-2; weak D call: TRBD1 (5 bases). The V end was cut by 7 bases, the J end by 8 bases, with 17 bases between. The CDR3 consists of 13 residues. In DNA form, the CDR3 reads TGTGCCAGCAATAATTGGGGAGGGGACGGCTACACCTTC. This encodes CASNNWGGDGYTF.

This clonotype was recorded a few times. The rearrangement uses TRBV12-3 or TRBV12-4 and TRBJ1-1, with TRBD1 as a possible D gene (5 bases). There are 15 residues in the CDR3. V was pared by 6 bases and J by 0 bases, with 14 bases between. The CDR3 bases are TGTGCCAGCAGCTTCCAGACAGATATGAACACTGAAGCTTTCTTT. Residues: CASSFQTDMNTEAFF.

The rearrangement links TRBV5-1 to TRBJ2-5; TRBD2 matches 7 bases. Per germline, CDR1 SGHRS and CDR2 YFSETQ. The CDR3 length is 15 residues. Trimming cost V 4 bases and J 6 bases; bases outside gene matches: 12. CDR3 sequence: CASSVDRGGMKTQYF. CDR3 DNA: TGCGCCAGCAGCGTCGATCGCGGGGGTATGAAGACCCAGTACTTC.

V usage is TRBV29-1 and J usage is TRBJ2-3; a possible D gene is TRBD2 (5 bases). This CDR3 is built from 15 residues. CDR1 and CDR2 (germline): SQVTM, ANQGSEA. Deletions cut 0 bases from V and 2 bases from J, with 12 bases between. The CDR3 spells CSVEDRRVHTDTQYF. The CDR3 DNA reads TGCAGCGTTGAAGATCGGCGGGTTCACACAGATACGCAGTATTTT.

Only a few counts were recorded for this clonotype. The gene calls are TRBV27 and TRBJ2-7; 8 nucleotides agree with TRBD1. This CDR3 region has 14 residues. J gave up 4 bases and V 6 bases, and 8 bases lay outside the gene matches. Germline V lookup: CDR1 MNHEY, CDR2 SMNVEV (reference sequence). In DNA form, the CDR3 reads TGTGCCAGCAGCTTGCTGGGACAGGAATACGAGCAGTACTTC. Protein: CASSLLGQEYEQYF.